One and the same sample provided the 15 T cell receptor beta chains below, sequenced in a study of siplizumab effects on memory and regulatory T cells. Assay used: immunoSEQ multiplex PCR; TCRdb lists only in-frame clones, some missing. The table has 95,000 to 100,000 clones, roughly 91% seen once; the top ten hold 12%. The specimen was non-Treg CD4+ T cells sorted from blood. The receptors originated from a human donor in good health.

The gene calls are TRBV7-2 and TRBJ1-2, with a possible D match to TRBD1 (6 bases). This CDR3 is 19 amino acids long. The ends were cut back, 0 bases at V and 1 base at J, with 21 bases in the middle. Germline lookup yields CDR1 SGHTA and CDR2 FQGNSA. CDR3 sequence reads: CASSLAFSFGGRGNYGYTF. Here the CDR3 DNA reads TGTGCCAGCAGCTTAGCGTTCTCATTCGGGGGCAGGGGTAACTATGGCTACACCTTC. Variable domain in full (rest from reference TRBV7-2 and TRBJ1-2): GAGVSQSPSNKVTEKGKDVELRCDPISGHTALYWYRQSLGQGLEFLIYFQGNSAPDKSGLPSDRFSAERTGGSVSTLTIQRTQQEDSAVYLCASSLAFSFGGRGNYGYTFGSGTRLTVV.

This chain links TRBV18 with TRBJ2-3; D is uncertain. Germline CDR1 KGHSH, CDR2 LQKENI. V gave up 4 bases and J gave up 0 bases, with 8 bases separating them. The CDR3 sequence is 14 residues long. CDR3 sequence (DNA): TGTGCCAGCTCACTTTCGACTAGCACAGATACGCAGTATTTT. Encoded protein: CASSLSTSTDTQYF.

This chain uses TRBV11-3 with TRBJ2-7; 8 bases map to TRBD1. Unmatched junction bases numbered 9, after V lost 0 bases and J lost 5 bases. This CDR3 has 16 residues. The germline gives CDR1 SGHNT, CDR2 YENEEA. Here the CDR3 reads CASSLDSRTGLHEQYF. The DNA of the CDR3 is TGTGCCAGCAGCTTAGATAGTCGGACAGGGCTACACGAGCAGTACTTC.

This chain uses TRBV6-1 with TRBJ1-4; 8 nucleotides agree with TRBD1. Germline V CDR1 and CDR2: MNHNS, SASEGT. CDR3 length: 14 residues. V was clipped by 8 bases and J by 12 bases; unmatched bases: 14. The CDR3: CASPAPDRVGELFF. The CDR3 bases are TGTGCCAGCCCCGCCCCGGACAGGGTGGGGGAACTGTTTTTT.

V usage is TRBV18 and J usage is TRBJ2-3; 11 nucleotides match TRBD2. CDR1 is KGHSH, CDR2 LQKENI, per germline. V lost 4 bases to trimming and J lost 8 bases; unmatched junction nucleotides: 8. The CDR3 sequence is 15 residues long. CDR3 nucleotide sequence: TGTGCCAGCTCACTAGCGGGAGGGCCTTTTGGTACGCAGTATTTT. Amino acids: CASSLAGGPFGTQYF.

V usage is TRBV12-1 and J usage is TRBJ2-7; no DNA check was done on the table's D call, TRBD2. TRBV12-1 is a recognized pseudogene. This CDR3 comprises 15 residues. CDR3 in DNA: TGTGCCAGCAGCTCGCCTAGCGGGAGGGCTCACGAGCAGTACTTC. It encodes CASSSPSGRAHEQYF.

The chain has TRBV6-5 and TRBJ1-1; TRBD1 is a possible D gene (6 bases). CDR3 size: 13 residues. The V and J ends lost 7 bases and 4 bases respectively, with 13 bases between them. Germline lookup yields CDR1 MNHEY and CDR2 SVGAGI. The CDR3 DNA is TGTGCCAGCATCAATCAGGGGACCACTGAAGCTTTCTTT. The encoded protein is CASINQGTTEAFF.

V gene TRBV30 combines with J gene TRBJ1-1, with D hard to call. Germline V gives CDR1 GTSNPN, CDR2 SVGIG (reference sequence). V was pared by 0 bases and J by 6 bases, with 11 bases between. The CDR3 runs 13 residues. The CDR3 sequence: CAWSVLRVAEAFF. The DNA of the CDR3 is TGTGCCTGGAGTGTACTTAGGGTGGCTGAAGCTTTCTTT.

V gene TRBV30 combines with J gene TRBJ2-1, with 7 bases matching TRBD2. The CDR3 spans 14 residues. Losses at the gene ends were 8 bases for V and 1 base for J; bases not matched to a gene: 8. Germline V CDR1 and CDR2: GTSNPN, SVGIG (reference sequence). For the CDR3, the DNA is TGTGCCCAAGAGAGGCGGGAGTCCTACAATGAGCAGTTCTTC. Translating gives CAQERRESYNEQFF. The entire variable domain, with the rest obtained from reference TRBV30 and TRBJ2-1, is as follows: SQTIHQWPATLVQPVGSPLSLECTVEGTSNPNLYWYRQAAGRGLQLLFYSVGIGQISSEVPQNLSASRPQDRQFILSSKKLLLSDSGFYLCAQERRESYNEQFFGPGTRLTVL.

The chain links TRBV19 to TRBJ1-1; TRBD1 is a possible D gene (6 bases). The CDR3 loop spans 13 amino acids. V was pared by 4 bases and J by 10 bases, with 16 bases between. The germline gives CDR1 LNHDA, CDR2 SQIVND (reference sequence). The chain's CDR3 is CASSRGGGELAFF. The DNA of the CDR3 is TGTGCCAGTAGTAGAGGCGGGGGCGAGCTAGCTTTCTTT.

CDR3 coding DNA: TGTGCTAGTGGTGCCCCCCAATCGAACAGCGGGAGTTGGTTAATCAATGCCGGGGAGCTGTTTTTT. It specifies CASGAPQSNSGSWLINAGELFF. The chain links TRBV12-5 to TRBJ2-2; 8 bases map to TRBD2. CDR3 length: 22 residues. CDR1 is LGHNT and CDR2 is FRNRAP in the germline V gene. The junction had 29 bases not matched to a gene; V was cut back by 5 bases and J by 6 bases.

This clone appeared once. In DNA form, the CDR3 reads TGTGCCAGCAGTGGGCGGACAGAGGGGGACGAGCAGTACTTC. This sequence encodes CASSGRTEGDEQYF. The chain links TRBV2 to TRBJ2-7; a possible D gene is TRBD1 (6 bases). CDR1 is SNHLY and CDR2 is FYNNEI in the germline V gene. Deletions cut 4 bases from V and 5 bases from J, with 15 bases between. The CDR3 loop spans 14 amino acids. The full variable domain, rest sourced from reference TRBV2 and TRBJ2-7, is EPEVTQTPSHQVTQMGQEVILRCVPISNHLYFYWYRQILGQKVEFLVSFYNNEISEKSEIFDDQFSVERPDGSNFTLKIRSTKLEDSAMYFCASSGRTEGDEQYFGPGTRLTVT.

The V call is TRBV30, the J call TRBJ1-5, with D maybe TRBD1 (5 bases). With 4 bases removed from V and 7 bases from J, the gap between germline ends came to 20 bases. The CDR3 is 15 amino acids. Germline values: CDR1 GTSNPN, CDR2 SVGIG (reference sequence). CDR3 protein: CAWTLKGQINQPQHF. CDR3 nucleotide sequence: TGTGCCTGGACCCTAAAGGGGCAGATTAACCAGCCCCAGCATTTT.

The chain couples TRBV10-3 to TRBJ2-2, with D hard to call. Germline V gene data show CDR1 as ENHRY and CDR2 as SYGVKD. V lost 1 base and J 5 bases, leaving 8 bases between the germline ends. The length of the CDR3 is 14 residues. This CDR3 reads CAISEWPETGELFF. The CDR3, as DNA: TGTGCCATCAGTGAGTGGCCAGAAACCGGGGAGCTGTTTTTT.

The chain couples TRBV29-1 to TRBJ2-3; D remains ambiguous. The CDR3 is 12 amino acids. Germline CDR1 is SQVTM and CDR2 is ANQGSEA. Deletions cut 1 base from V and 8 bases from J, with 10 bases between. CDR3 protein: CSVEVFRATQYF. As DNA, the CDR3 is TGCAGCGTTGAAGTTTTCAGAGCTACGCAGTATTTT.